The T cell receptor beta chain described here comes from a study of blood T cell repertoires in COVID-19. Libraries were prepared by immunoSEQ multiplex PCR; TCRdb keeps only in-frame clonotypes and omits some of them. The sample has 150,000 to 200,000 clones, roughly 80% seen once. The V gene end was trimmed by 0 bases and the J gene end by 6 bases; junction bases not matched to a gene: 4. This CDR3 contains 15 residues. Germline CDR1 MNHEY, CDR2 SVGAGI. The chain couples TRBV6-5 to TRBJ1-4; TRBD1 aligns across 7 bases. This sequence originates from a woman between 40 and 50 years old with COVID-19, enrolled during active disease. The sample consisted of peripheral blood. In nucleotides, the CDR3 is TGTGCCAGCAGTTACTCGATTACAGGGGATGAAAAACTGTTTTTT. It translates to CASSYSITGDEKLFF.